This entry describes one TCR beta chain. Its antigen is still unknown. This entry comes from a study of identical twins. Broader study findings: Out-of-frame beta sequences exhibited a weaker degree of excess twin sharing.

The cDNA had a unique molecular identifier and a template-switch universal primer site. TCRdb independently ran MiXCR on the 5' RACE reads; one entry per CDR3 protein. The table has about 550,000 distinct CDR3 sequences, around 20% seen once. V lost 7 bases to trimming and J lost 0 bases; unmatched junction nucleotides: 5. Germline CDR1 and CDR2: MDHEN and SYDVKM. This CDR3 is 15 amino acids long. These sequences were also reported in another study, on yellow fever vaccine responses in identical twins.

This receptor was taken from a woman aged 18-35 years in good health. Sequenced input: CD4+ T cells sorted from blood. The genes are TRBV28 and TRBJ2-1; 8 nucleotides match TRBD2. The CDR3 spells CASTISGASYNEQFF. CDR3 DNA: TGTGCCAGCACTATTAGCGGGGCCTCCTACAATGAGCAGTTCTTC.